Presented here are 24 T cell receptor beta chains from one specimen sequenced in a study of vaccination effects on CD4 cells after COVID-19. Clones were read by immunoSEQ multiplex PCR, and TCRdb kept only the in-frame ones, dropping some. Of around 66,000 clones detected, over 70% appear once; the ten largest clones hold about 2%. Antigens for these TCRs are unknown. A 10-day culture period preceded the isolation of CD4+ T cells. The cohort was immunized with two doses of either the BNT162b2 or mRNA-1273 vaccine. The sequencing used CD4+ T cells from PBMCs cultured without peptide, collected after COVID-19 vaccination. These receptors all stem from a human donor who received a COVID-19 vaccine.

V usage is TRBV3-1 (or the pseudogene TRBV3-2) and J usage is TRBJ2-1; a possible D gene is TRBD2 (5 bases). V was clipped by 8 bases and J by 7 bases, with 18 bases between them. CDR1 is LGHDT, CDR2 YNNKEL, per germline (reference sequence). This CDR3 spans 14 amino acids. CDR3 residues: CASAPLAKANEQFF. The CDR3 coding sequence is TGTGCCAGCGCACCCCTAGCAAAGGCTAATGAGCAGTTCTTC.

The V gene is TRBV5-1, the J gene TRBJ2-5; possibly TRBD2 for D (5 bases). The CDR3 length is 14 residues. The V and J ends lost 5 bases and 1 base respectively, with 12 bases between them. Per the germline V gene, CDR1 is SGHRS and CDR2 is YFSETQ. The CDR3 loop reads CASRERAAQETQYF. DNA for the CDR3: TGCGCCAGCAGGGAGAGGGCCGCCCAAGAGACCCAGTACTTC.

The V call is TRBV5-1, the J call TRBJ2-3, with 13 bases matching TRBD2. Germline V gives CDR1 SGHRS, CDR2 YFSETQ. The ends lost 4 bases at V and 0 bases at J; junction bases unmatched: 5. CDR3 length equals 17 residues. The CDR3 is CASSKTSGGRSTDTQYF. CDR3 DNA sequence: TGCGCCAGCAGCAAGACTAGCGGGGGGAGGAGCACAGATACGCAGTATTTT.

The chain is built from TRBV18 and TRBJ1-1, with D perhaps matching TRBD1 (6 bases). The CDR3 length is 14 residues. Germline V gives CDR1 KGHSH, CDR2 LQKENI. With 0 bases removed from V and 5 bases from J, the gap between germline ends came to 10 bases. Here the CDR3 reads CASSPPTGVTEAFF. CDR3 DNA: TGTGCCAGCTCACCACCGACAGGCGTAACTGAAGCTTTCTTT.

The gene calls are TRBV27 and TRBJ1-4; the D is unclear. V lost 3 bases, J lost 5 bases, and 7 bases lay in between. Germline V lookup: CDR1 MNHEY, CDR2 SMNVEV (reference sequence). This CDR3 contains 13 residues. The CDR3 DNA reads as TGTGCCAGCAGTTTCCGGAGGAATGAAAAACTGTTTTTT. Its translation: CASSFRRNEKLFF.

In this sample, this clone turned up a few times. The V gene is TRBV4-1, the J gene TRBJ2-2; 8 bases align to TRBD1. Trimming cost V 0 bases and J 4 bases; bases outside gene matches: 4. The germline gives CDR1 MGHRA, CDR2 YSYEKL. This CDR3 spans 16 amino acids. The CDR3 DNA sequence: TGCGCCAGCAGCCAAGATCAGGGGGCAGGCACCGGGGAGCTGTTTTTT. Protein product: CASSQDQGAGTGELFF.

This chain connects TRBV2 to TRBJ2-3; 9 nucleotides line up with TRBD1. V lost 8 bases, J lost 1 base, and 4 bases stayed unmatched. Germline CDR1 and CDR2: SNHLY and FYNNEI. This CDR3 has 14 residues. CDR3 sequence (DNA): TGTGCCAGCTACTGGGACAGGGGCACAGATACGCAGTATTTT. This gives the protein CASYWDRGTDTQYF.

This clone was seen more than once but under ten times. The chain carries TRBV5-1 and TRBJ2-1; D remains unclear. Germline CDR1 is SGHRS and CDR2 is YFSETQ. Trimming shortened V by 1 base and J by 1 base, and 9 bases separated the two germline ends. The CDR3 extends over 15 amino acids. The CDR3 sequence: CASSLTRVSYNEQFF. The CDR3 region has the DNA TGCGCCAGCAGCTTGACCCGGGTATCCTACAATGAGCAGTTCTTC.

The CDR3 sequence is CASSETTGMGGYTF. In nucleotides, the CDR3 is TGTGCCAGCAGTGAAACGACAGGGATGGGCGGCTACACCTTC. The V and J genes are TRBV25-1 and TRBJ1-2, with 7 positions matching TRBD1. There are 14 residues in the CDR3. CDR1 MGHDK and CDR2 SYGVNS come from the germline V gene. The ends lost 2 bases at V and 8 bases at J; junction bases unmatched: 8.

The chain carries TRBV5-1 and TRBJ2-3, with D possibly TRBD1 on 6 matching bases. Trimming took off 2 bases at V and 0 bases at J, with 10 bases between the two ends. The CDR3 length is 15 residues. Germline values: CDR1 SGHRS, CDR2 YFSETQ. The CDR3 sequence is CASSLGGSSTDTQYF. CDR3 coding DNA: TGCGCCAGCAGCTTAGGGGGATCTAGCACAGATACGCAGTATTTT.

The gene calls are TRBV20-1 and TRBJ1-5; D is uncertain. With 2 bases removed from V and 7 bases from J, the gap between germline ends came to 6 bases. The CDR3 extends over 11 amino acids. From germline, CDR1 is DFQATT and CDR2 SNEGSKA (reference sequence). CDR3 sequence (DNA): TGCAGTGCTAGAATAGGGCAGCCCCAGCATTTT. Translating gives CSARIGQPQHF.

The V call is TRBV2, the J call TRBJ2-3; no firm D call. CDR1 SNHLY and CDR2 FYNNEI come from the germline V gene. Trimming took 2 bases from V and 3 from J, leaving 0 bases between them. This CDR3 is 11 amino acids long. The CDR3, as DNA: TGTGCCAGCAGTGAAACAGATACGCAGTATTTT. The encoded protein is CASSETDTQYF.

V usage is TRBV18 and J usage is TRBJ1-4; no clear D. Germline CDR1 KGHSH, CDR2 LQKENI. The CDR3 is 15 amino acids. The ends were cut back, 6 bases at V and 3 bases at J, with 14 bases in the middle. CDR3 amino acids: CASSPHPLANEKLFF. As DNA, the CDR3 is TGTGCCAGCTCCCCCCATCCCCTGGCTAATGAAAAACTGTTTTTT.

This chain's CDR3 is CASSQGGGFYQPQHF. The CDR3 nucleotides read TGTGCCAGCAGCCAAGGTGGAGGGTTCTATCAGCCCCAGCATTTT. This chain links TRBV3-1 (or the pseudogene TRBV3-2) with TRBJ1-5; D is undetermined. The germline CDR1 and CDR2 sequences are LGHDT and YNNKEL (reference sequence). This CDR3 region has 15 residues. V was clipped by 1 base and J by 5 bases, with 12 bases between them.

Only one count was recorded for this clone. The genes are TRBV6-5 and TRBJ2-2; D gene unclear. V was trimmed by 4 bases and J by 5 bases, leaving 11 bases between them. The germline CDR1 and CDR2 sequences are MNHEY and SVGAGI. The CDR3 runs to 14 residues. CDR3 DNA sequence: TGTGCCAGCAGTTTCAGCGAAGAGACCGGGGAGCTGTTTTTT. It translates to CASSFSEETGELFF.

CDR3 nucleotide sequence: TGCGCCAGCAGTCGAACCCTCTCTGCAACTAATGAAAAACTGTTTTTT. Protein product: CASSRTLSATNEKLFF. The chain combines TRBV5-1 with TRBJ1-4; unclear D gene. V lost 5 bases, J lost 0 bases, and 14 bases lay in between. This CDR3 comprises 16 residues. Germline V gene sequence: CDR1 SGHRS, CDR2 YFSETQ.

This clone was picked up one time. The chain uses TRBV2 and TRBJ2-7; TRBD1 might be the D (6 bases). V lost 7 bases, J lost 2 bases, and 15 bases lay in between. Germline V gene lookup returns CDR1 SNHLY and CDR2 FYNNEI. CDR3 size: 14 residues. In nucleotides, the CDR3 is TGTGCCAGCACCCTGAGGGCAGGGGCCTACGAGCAGTACGTC. Its protein is CASTLRAGAYEQYV.

This chain uses TRBV2 with TRBJ1-1; no definite D call. V was cut by 5 bases and J by 3 bases, with 4 bases left in between. Per the germline V gene, CDR1 is SNHLY and CDR2 is FYNNEI. This CDR3 has 11 residues. The chain's CDR3 is CASSTDTEAFF. DNA of the CDR3: TGTGCCAGCAGTACGGACACTGAAGCTTTCTTT.

The chain carries TRBV29-1 and TRBJ2-6, with D perhaps TRBD1 (5 bases). The CDR3 runs to 15 residues. Germline CDR1 SQVTM, CDR2 ANQGSEA. Trimming took 5 bases from V and 0 from J, leaving 11 bases between them. For the CDR3, the DNA is TGCAGCGTTATGGGGCCTCGCTCTGGGGCCAACGTCCTGACTTTC. Protein product: CSVMGPRSGANVLTF.

CDR3 sequence: CASSLKRGGTQYF. In DNA form, the CDR3 reads TGTGCCAGCAGTCTCAAAAGGGGAGGGACCCAGTACTTC. The V and J genes are TRBV28 and TRBJ2-5; D is possibly TRBD2 (6 bases). V was pared by 5 bases and J by 7 bases, with 14 bases between. This CDR3 region has 13 residues. The germline gives CDR1 MDHEN, CDR2 SYDVKM.

V usage is TRBV6-6 and J usage is TRBJ1-1, with TRBD1 as a possible D gene (5 bases). The CDR3 sequence is 15 residues long. V was trimmed by 0 bases and J by 4 bases, leaving 12 bases between them. Germline CDR1 reads MNHNY; CDR2 reads SVGAGI (reference sequence). DNA for the CDR3: TGTGCCAGCAGTTACTCGACGGGGGGTGGCACTGAAGCTTTCTTT. Amino acids: CASSYSTGGGTEAFF.

This clone was seen a few times. This chain links TRBV10-3 with TRBJ1-5; the D is unclear. Looked up from germline, CDR1 is ENHRY and CDR2 is SYGVKD. The CDR3 totals 14 residues. Trimming cost V 4 bases and J 4 bases, with 11 bases left between them. CDR3 in DNA: TGTGCCATCAGTGGGGCGGGTGGAAATCAGCCCCAGCATTTT. This sequence encodes CAISGAGGNQPQHF.

This chain links TRBV9 with TRBJ2-1; 10 nucleotides agree with TRBD2. Trimming at V came to 3 bases and at J to 9 bases, leaving 15 bases not matched to a gene. The CDR3 totals 17 residues. CDR1 and CDR2 (germline): SGDLS, YYNGEE. The CDR3 reads CASSGHKGAGGPGEQFF. In DNA, the CDR3 is TGTGCCAGCAGCGGCCACAAGGGAGCGGGGGGGCCGGGTGAGCAGTTCTTC.

The CDR3 region has the DNA TGTGCCAGCAGCTTTTCAGGGTCACAGGCCCCTGAAGCTTTCTTT. Amino acids: CASSFSGSQAPEAFF. This rearrangement joins TRBV7-8 to TRBJ1-1, with D possibly TRBD1 on 5 matching bases. Looked up from germline, CDR1 is SGHVS and CDR2 is FQNEAQ. The CDR3 spans 15 residues. Trimming removed 3 bases at V and 6 bases at J, with 17 bases between.